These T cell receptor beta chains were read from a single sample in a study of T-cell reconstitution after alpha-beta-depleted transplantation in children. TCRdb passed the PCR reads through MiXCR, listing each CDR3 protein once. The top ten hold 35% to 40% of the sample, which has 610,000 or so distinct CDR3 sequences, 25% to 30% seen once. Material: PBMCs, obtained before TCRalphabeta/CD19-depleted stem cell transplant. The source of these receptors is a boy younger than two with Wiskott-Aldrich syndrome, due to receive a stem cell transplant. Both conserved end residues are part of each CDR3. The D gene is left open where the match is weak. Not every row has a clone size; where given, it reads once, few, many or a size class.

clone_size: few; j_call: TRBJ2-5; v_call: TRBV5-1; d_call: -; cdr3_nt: TGCGCCAGCAGCTTGGCCGTCCCCGCAGAAGAGACCCAGTACTTC; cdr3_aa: CASSLAVPAEETQYF
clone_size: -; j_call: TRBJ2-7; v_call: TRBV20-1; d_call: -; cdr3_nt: TGCAGTGCTAGAACTACGAATAACGTCTACGAGCAGTACTTC; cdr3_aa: CSARTTNNVYEQYF
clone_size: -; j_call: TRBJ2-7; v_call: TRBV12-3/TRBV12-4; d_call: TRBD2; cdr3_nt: TGTGCCAGCAGCCCTACTAGCGGGAGGATCTACGAGCAGTACTTC; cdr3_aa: CASSPTSGRIYEQYF
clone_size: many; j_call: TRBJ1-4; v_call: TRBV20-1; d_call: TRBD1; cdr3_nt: TGCAGTGCAGGACAGGGGATGGGTGAAAAACTGTTTTTT; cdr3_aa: CSAGQGMGEKLFF
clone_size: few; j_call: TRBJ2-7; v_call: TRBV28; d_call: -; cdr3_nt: TGTGCCAGCAGTTCCCTAGCAGTCTACGAGCAGTACTTC; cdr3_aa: CASSSLAVYEQYF
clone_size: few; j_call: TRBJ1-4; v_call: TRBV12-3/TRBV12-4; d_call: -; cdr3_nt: TGTGCCAGCACGAGGGCTCCCTCCGTACCTAATGAAAAACTGTTTTTT; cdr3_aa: CASTRAPSVPNEKLFF
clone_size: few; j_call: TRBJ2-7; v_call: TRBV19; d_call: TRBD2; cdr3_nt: TGTGCCAGTAGTCCGGGACTAACGGTCTACGAGCAGTACTTC; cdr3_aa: CASSPGLTVYEQYF
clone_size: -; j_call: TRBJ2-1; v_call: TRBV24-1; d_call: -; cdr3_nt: TGTGCCACCAGTAGTTCCGGGTACAATGAGCAGTTCTTC; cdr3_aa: CATSSSGYNEQFF
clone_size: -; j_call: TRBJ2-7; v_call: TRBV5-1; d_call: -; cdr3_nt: TGCGCCAGCAGCTGGGAAGTGGGAGGCGAGCAGTACTTC; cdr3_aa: CASSWEVGGEQYF
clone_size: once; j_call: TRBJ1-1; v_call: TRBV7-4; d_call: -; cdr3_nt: TGTGCCAGCAGCTCCTCAAATCGACACGACAACACTGAAGCTTTCTTT; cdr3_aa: CASSSSNRHDNTEAFF
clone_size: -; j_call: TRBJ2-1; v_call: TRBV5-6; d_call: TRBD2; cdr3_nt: TGTGCCAGCAGCTCCCCCATTCTAACGGGAGGGCCTGGTGAGCAGTTCTTC; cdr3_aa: CASSSPILTGGPGEQFF
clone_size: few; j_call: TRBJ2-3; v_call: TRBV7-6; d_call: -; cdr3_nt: TGTGCCAGCAGCTTAAAGACGTTAGCCCGGGGTACAGATACGCAGTATTTT; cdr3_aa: CASSLKTLARGTDTQYF
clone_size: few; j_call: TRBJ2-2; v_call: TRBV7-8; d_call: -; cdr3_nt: TGTGCCAGCAGCCTAGGGGGAGGAGCAGTAACTTACACCGGGGAGCTGTTTTTT; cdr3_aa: CASSLGGGAVTYTGELFF
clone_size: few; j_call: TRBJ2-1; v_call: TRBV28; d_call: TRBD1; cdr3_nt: TGTGCCAGCAGTTTCGACAGGGGGCAGTTCTTC; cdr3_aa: CASSFDRGQFF
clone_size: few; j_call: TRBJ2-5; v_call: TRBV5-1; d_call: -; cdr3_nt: TGTGCCAGCAGTTTTGGCCCCGGGGAGACCCAGTACTTC; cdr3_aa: CASSFGPGETQYF
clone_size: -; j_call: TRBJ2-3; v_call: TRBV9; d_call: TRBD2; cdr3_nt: TGTGCCAGCAGCGTAGATCTCGCGGGAGGGCTTAAAGATACGCAGTATTTT; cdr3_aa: CASSVDLAGGLKDTQYF
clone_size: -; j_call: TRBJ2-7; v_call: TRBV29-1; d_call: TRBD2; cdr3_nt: TGCAGCGTTGAGCTTGGCCAGGGAGGGTACGAGCAGTACTTC; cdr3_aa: CSVELGQGGYEQYF
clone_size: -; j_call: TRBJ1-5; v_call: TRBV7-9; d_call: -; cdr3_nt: TGTGCCAGCAGCTTAGTGCGGCAGGGGCTAAATCAGCCCCAGCATTTT; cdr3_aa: CASSLVRQGLNQPQHF
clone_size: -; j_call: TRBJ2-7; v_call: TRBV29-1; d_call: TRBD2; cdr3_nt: TGCAGCGTTGGGGGAGGGTATAACGAGCAGTACTTC; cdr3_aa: CSVGGGYNEQYF
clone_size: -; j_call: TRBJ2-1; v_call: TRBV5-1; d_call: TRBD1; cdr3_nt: TGCGCCAGCAGCTTGGTGGCGGGACAGGGTTACAATGAGCAGTTCTTC; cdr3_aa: CASSLVAGQGYNEQFF
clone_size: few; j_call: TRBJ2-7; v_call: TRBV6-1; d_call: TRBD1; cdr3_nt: TGTGCCAGCAGTGAAGGGACAGGGGGCTACGAGCAGTACTTC; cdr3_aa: CASSEGTGGYEQYF
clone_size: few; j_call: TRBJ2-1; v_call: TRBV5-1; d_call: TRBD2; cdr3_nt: TGCGCCAGCAGCTTGAACTGGGCGGGAGGTGCCAATGAGCAGTTCTTC; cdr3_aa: CASSLNWAGGANEQFF
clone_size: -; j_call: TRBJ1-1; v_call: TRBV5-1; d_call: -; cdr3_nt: TGCGCCAGCAGCTCCCGGGGGGCACTGGGTTCCACTGAAGCTTTCTTT; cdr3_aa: CASSSRGALGSTEAFF
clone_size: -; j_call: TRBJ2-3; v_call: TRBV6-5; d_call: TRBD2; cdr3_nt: TGTGCCAGCAGTTACGGGACTACCACAGATACGCAGTATTTT; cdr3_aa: CASSYGTTTDTQYF
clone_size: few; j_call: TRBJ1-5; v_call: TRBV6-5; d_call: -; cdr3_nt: TGTGCCAGCAGTTACGACGGGGATCAGCCCCAGCATTTT; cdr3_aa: CASSYDGDQPQHF
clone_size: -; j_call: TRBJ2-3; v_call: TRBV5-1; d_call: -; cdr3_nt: TGCGCCAGCAGCTTGGCAGGGATGACAGATACGCAGTATTTT; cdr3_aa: CASSLAGMTDTQYF
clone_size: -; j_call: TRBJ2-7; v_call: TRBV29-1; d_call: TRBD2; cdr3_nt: TGCAGCGTTGAGGAGGCGGGAGGAAACTACGAGCAGTACTTC; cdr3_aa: CSVEEAGGNYEQYF